This T cell receptor (beta chain) was captured by sequencing in a study of blood T cell repertoires in COVID-19. Across the whole study: In each case, the material was cDNA or gDNA derived from T cells, B-cell-depleted T cells, or PBMCs.

Cohort assignment relied on participant-reported clinical history. As processed by the authors: How many nucleated cells were present was estimated from reference gene primer amplification. Sequenced by immunoSEQ multiplex PCR; TCRdb stores in-frame clones only, minus some. V and J calls and clone size are those listed in that table; D and trimming were worked out from the DNA. The sample consists of about 400,000 clones, roughly 90% of them appearing once. The CDR3 is made up of 17 amino acids. Germline lookup yields CDR1 LNHDA and CDR2 SQIVND (reference sequence). Trimming took 3 bases from V and 6 from J; bases not matched to a gene: 14.

Specimen: PBMCs or T cells enriched from blood (not recorded which). The rearrangement uses TRBV19 and TRBJ1-2; 9 bases map to TRBD1. The source of this sequence is a woman aged 40-49 years with acute COVID-19. The CDR3 is CASSMWPKKDRGNGYTF. The CDR3, as DNA: TGTGCCAGTAGTATGTGGCCCAAAAAGGACAGGGGAAATGGCTACACCTTC.